This paragraph reports one T cell receptor beta chain. What it binds is not known. The junction had 3 bases not matched to a gene; V was cut back by 6 bases and J by 6 bases. The CDR3 length is 14 residues. Per the germline V gene, CDR1 is MNHEY and CDR2 is SVGAGI. This entry comes from a study of shared clonotypes between healthy human individuals. Looking at the study overall: Every donor yielded three CD4 naive, three CD4 memory, two CD8 naive and one CD8 memory plate. Study conclusions and caveats: Generation probabilities were higher for clonotypes shared across all four sorted-subset donors than for unshared ones.

TCRdb's table, derived via immunoSEQ multiplex PCR, lists solely in-frame clones and lacks some. Of about 2 million clones listed, 95% are singletons. From CD4+ cells came CD45RA+ naive and CD45RA-negative memory subsets. The sequence was collected from a man aged 18 to 35 in good health. V is TRBV6-5 and J is TRBJ1-6; 9 bases align to TRBD1. Sequencing used naive CD4+ T cells sorted from blood. Documented subset: CD45RA+ positively selected. CDR3 nucleotides: TGTGCCAGCAGCATGACAGGGGGTAATTCACCCCTCCACTTT. Translated, it gives CASSMTGGNSPLHF.